The text below deals with one T cell receptor (beta chain). This sample was taken from a study of long-term antiretroviral therapy in people with HIV. The germline V gene encodes CDR1 MDHEN and CDR2 SYDVKM. Trimming removed 2 bases at V and 0 bases at J, with 8 bases between. CDR3 length: 14 residues. Survey-level immunoSEQ v3.0 assays were run. Clones were sequenced by immunoSEQ multiplex PCR, and TCRdb holds only the in-frame ones, with some missing. The table lists about 11,000 clones, under 80% of them singletons, with under 20% in the top ten. This TCR was recovered from a man aged 25-40 years with HIV. The starting material was unsorted PBMCs, obtained at the start of antiretroviral therapy, before treatment. V gene TRBV28 combines with J gene TRBJ2-7; D remains unclear. DNA of the CDR3: TGTGCCAGCAGTTTAAGTATCACCTCCTACGAGCAGTACTTC. Amino acids: CASSLSITSYEQYF.